This TCR beta chain came from a study of T cells after yellow fever vaccination. Overall study context: The authors prepared low-cell-number fractions using SMART-Seq v4 Ultra Low Input.

General study points: Most primary-vaccination clones recurred post-booster (approximately 96% CD4, 88% CD8).

The sample holds a few counts of this clonotype. The antigen remains unidentified. Generation of TCR cDNA used 5'RACE template switching (which added a universal primer site and UMIs). TCRdb redid the calling of the 5' RACE reads with MiXCR, one entry per CDR3 protein. This table has 200,000 to 300,000 distinct CDR3 sequences, around 7% appearing once. The source of this sequence is a man aged 25 to 45 who received the YFV17D yellow fever vaccine. Specimen: CD4+ T cells sorted from PBMCs, collected 15 days after the yellow fever booster vaccination.

The CDR3 DNA reads as TGTGCCAGCACCCCCGGGGTCCGCACAGATACGCAGTATTTT. Translated: CASTPGVRTDTQYF. The chain combines TRBV5-6 with TRBJ2-3, with D maybe TRBD2 (5 bases). Germline V lookup: CDR1 SGHDT, CDR2 YYEEEE. The CDR3 sequence is 14 residues long. V dropped 6 bases and J dropped 1 base, with 12 bases sitting between them.